This TCR beta chain was sequenced in a study of beta chain features in type 1 diabetes (dated by TCRdb to 2016 to 2019). Turning to the overall study: No differences in mean age, gender distribution, total cell number or subset yield were found between patients and healthy donors. A total of 100 million to 110 million sorted cells were examined across all samples, and a strong correlation was observed between cell number per subset and RNA yield. The study compared the TCRB repertoires of sorted circulating CD4+ T cell subsets in recently diagnosed type 1 diabetes patients with those in matched healthy donors. Regulatory and stem cell-like memory subsets were isolated from only 8 patients and about eight healthy donors, whereas naive and central memory subsets came from all 28 donors.

The germline V gene (reference sequence) supplies CDR1 SEHNR and CDR2 FQNEAQ. Taken from cysteine to phenylalanine, the CDR3 has 13 residues. The only DNA kept is the CDR3, 39 bases in frame from the first base. V has 7 bases trimmed and J has 6 bases trimmed; junction bases matching no gene number 8. This clone occurred a few times. Its antigen is currently not known. Per-nucleotide qualities are absent, and no much larger clonotype sits a single base away. From each donor, a single peripheral blood sample of roughly 0.11 L on average was drawn into heparinised tubes. Naive, central memory, regulatory and stem cell-like memory CD4+ T cells were sorted on a BD FACSAria II using a panel including CD45RO, CCR7, CD25, CD127, CD95 and CD27. Purity was above 95% for every sorted population. PBMCs were separated immediately by Lymphoprep density gradient centrifugation and were stained directly, without being cultured. To minimize batch effects, samples were stained and sorted in pairs, one healthy donor with one patient per experiment.

General study outcomes and caveats: Only small numbers of individuals were included in the HLA sub-analyses, which left unresolved whether HLA type had any influence on TCRB rearrangement. Naive, central memory and regulatory TCRB repertoires appeared more similar among patients than among healthy donors. Shorter templates might be favored by PCR, yet because patient and control samples were amplified and corrected together, any such skew would affect both groups equally. In all four CD4+ subsets, TCRB CDR3 length was moderately but significantly shorter in type 1 diabetes patients. Fewer insertions and more nucleotide deletions at VDJ recombination sites were observed in patients with type 1 diabetes, implying thymic rearrangement abnormalities. Because cDNA rather than genomic DNA was sequenced, highly expressing activated cells could have been over-represented, although no difference in activation and CD3 levels was found between groups.

The entire amount of isolated RNA was reverse transcribed using the High Capacity cDNA Reverse Transcription Kit, so the sequenced TCRB transcripts were expressed ones. Deep immunoSEQ sequencing was performed on naive, central memory and regulatory T cell samples, with an average of about 4 million total reads per sample. Sorted cells were lysed in RLT buffer, and RNA was extracted using DNase-treated RNeasy Micro or Mini kits according to cell number. To prevent cross-contamination, every cell subset was processed on its own, while patient and healthy donor samples were processed together. The immunoSEQ multiplex PCR was used to amplify TCRB sequences from cDNA, yielding 87-bp fragments that span the CDR3 region. Amplicons were sequenced on the Illumina HiSeq platform. Concerning the study's data processing: PCR bias was computationally corrected using synthetic template baselines, reads within Hamming distance 2 were collapsed, and singletons that could not be merged were discarded. Reads were aligned against IMGT to assign V, D and J genes, CDR3 length and insertions or deletions at six rearrangement sites. Within each subset, clonotype counts were normalized to sorted cell number, and only after that were true diversity and Gini coefficients computed with the tcR R package. Repertoire sharing was quantified using the overlap coefficient calculated on TCRB nucleotide sequences. TCRdb obtained this table from immuneACCESS and retained in-frame rearrangements with V and J assigned. These tables miss some clones; where compared with another copy, unresolved V genes account for less than half of the shortfall, and the remainder is unexplained. Clonal size and the V and J genes are those of that table, whereas D and trimming came from the DNA. The sample contains 25,000 to 35,000 clones, approximately 65% of them found a single time. Of the sample, about 2.5% falls within the top ten clones.

The specimen was Tregs from blood. The sample's cell subset or site label, decoded: regulatory CD4+ T cells. The receptor was derived from a woman aged 30 to 39 with type 1 diabetes. The rearrangement joined TRBV7-9 to TRBJ1-2, with TRBD1 identical over 7 junction bases. CDR3 sequence: CASTSNRGHGYTF. The DNA reads as follows: TGTGCCAGCACATCCAACAGGGGCCATGGCTACACCTTC.